This TCR beta chain emerged from a study of T cells after yellow fever vaccination. In making TCR cDNA, 5'RACE template switching added a universal primer site and UMIs to it. TCRdb passed the 5' RACE reads through MiXCR, listing each CDR3 protein once. This table holds some 100,000 distinct CDR3 sequences, roughly 7.2% found once. Findings of the study overall: Weaker, the secondary response had a peak occurring faster, on day 5 versus 15.

This CDR3 is 18 amino acids long. Per the germline V gene, CDR1 is SGHAT and CDR2 is FQNNGV. Between the trimmed V and J ends, which lost 3 bases and 2 bases, there was a span of 20 bases. This clonotype was counted ten times or more. Its antigen is unknown. The chain uses TRBV11-2 and TRBJ2-1; possible D gene TRBD2, 7 bases. The material was CD4+ T cells sorted from PBMCs, obtained roughly 46 days after the first yellow fever vaccination. The TCR was taken from a man between 18 and 35 years old who received the YFV17D yellow fever vaccine. The CDR3 region is CASSLGGGAFWAYNEQFF. In DNA form, the CDR3 reads TGTGCCAGCAGCTTGGGAGGGGGGGCCTTTTGGGCCTACAATGAGCAGTTCTTC.